Below are 17 T cell receptor beta chains sequenced from a single sample in a study of T-cell reconstitution after alpha-beta-depleted transplantation in children. The authors prepared the TCRbeta library with unique molecular identifiers. TCRdb re-called the PCR reads with MiXCR, one entry per CDR3 protein. The table includes around 530,000 distinct CDR3 sequences, approximately 32% detected once. This material consisted of PBMCs from the stem cell graft donor, taken from the stem cell graft. These receptors were collected from a human donor who donated a stem cell graft to a child with aplastic anemia.

This clonotype has just a few counts. The rearrangement joins TRBV6-5 to TRBJ1-1; D is unresolved. This CDR3 is built from 11 residues. The V and J ends lost 7 bases and 0 bases respectively, with 3 bases between them. Germline V gives CDR1 MNHEY, CDR2 SVGAGI. The CDR3 loop reads CASKLNTEAFF. In DNA form, the CDR3 reads TGTGCCAGCAAGTTGAACACTGAAGCTTTCTTT.

This clonotype was detected a few times. The rearrangement uses TRBV29-1 and TRBJ2-3, with D possibly being TRBD2 (5 bases). Germline V lookup: CDR1 SQVTM, CDR2 ANQGSEA. V was clipped by 7 bases and J by 6 bases, with 17 bases between them. CDR3 size: 13 residues. The CDR3 here is CSAPFGVGDTQYF. Here the CDR3 DNA reads TGCAGCGCCCCATTCGGGGTCGGGGATACGCAGTATTTT.

The table lists this clonotype with a few counts. The rearrangement links TRBV7-2 to TRBJ2-1; possible D gene TRBD2, 5 bases. CDR3 size: 14 residues. The V end lost 10 bases, the J end lost 4 bases, and 17 bases lay between the germline ends. CDR1 is SGHTA and CDR2 is FQGNSA in the germline V gene. The CDR3 reads CATRGAEHYNEQFF. As DNA, the CDR3 is TGTGCCACCCGAGGAGCGGAGCATTACAATGAGCAGTTCTTC.

The CDR3, as DNA: TGTGCCAGCAGCCCACCGTGGTCGGGGGTTTTGTTCTTC. Translated: CASSPPWSGVLFF. The chain uses TRBV7-2 and TRBJ2-1, with a tentative D call TRBD2 (6 bases). V was shortened by 5 bases and J by 15 bases, with 20 bases between the two germline ends. CDR3 length: 13 residues. The germline V gene encodes CDR1 SGHTA and CDR2 FQGNSA.

This clonotype appeared a few times. V and J are TRBV27 and TRBJ1-1; a weak D match, TRBD1 (5 bases). The CDR3 contains 16 residues. CDR1 is MNHEY and CDR2 is SMNVEV in the germline V gene (reference sequence). The V end lost 7 bases, the J end lost 0 bases, and 18 bases lay between the germline ends. CDR3 loop: CASTLDRGGVNTEAFF. The CDR3 DNA reads TGTGCCAGCACCCTAGATCGGGGGGGGGTGAACACTGAAGCTTTCTTT.

The genes are TRBV18 and TRBJ2-1; weak D call: TRBD2 (6 bases). There are 15 residues in the CDR3. Trimming shortened V by 3 bases and J by 9 bases, and 18 bases separated the two germline ends. Germline values: CDR1 KGHSH, CDR2 LQKENI. CDR3 amino acids: CASSPTSNPKGEQFF. CDR3 in DNA: TGTGCCAGCTCACCTACTAGCAACCCAAAGGGTGAGCAGTTCTTC.

This rearrangement joins TRBV20-1 to TRBJ1-2; TRBD1 aligns across 8 bases. Germline V lookup: CDR1 DFQATT, CDR2 SNEGSKA (reference sequence). The CDR3 is made up of 15 amino acids. Germline trimming cut 1 base from V and 8 bases from J; bases unmatched to any gene: 12. The CDR3 sequence is CSARAQGAGGRGYTF. CDR3 DNA: TGCAGTGCTAGAGCCCAGGGGGCAGGGGGTAGGGGCTACACCTTC.

This clonotype was observed a single time. The rearrangement joins TRBV20-1 to TRBJ1-4, with D unresolved. In germline, CDR1 is DFQATT, CDR2 SNEGSKA (reference sequence). The CDR3 sequence is 16 residues long. V was shortened by 1 base and J by 3 bases, with 15 bases between the two germline ends. The CDR3 loop is CSARGTHHGANEKLFF. The DNA for the CDR3 is TGCAGTGCTAGAGGGACCCACCATGGGGCTAATGAAAAACTGTTTTTT.

This clonotype was picked up a small number of times. The V call is TRBV20-1, the J call TRBJ2-1; perhaps TRBD2 as D (5 bases). The germline V gene encodes CDR1 DFQATT and CDR2 SNEGSKA (reference sequence). This CDR3 region has 16 residues. Trimming shortened V by 0 bases and J by 0 bases, and 12 bases separated the two germline ends. DNA of the CDR3: TGCAGTGCTAGAGATCAAAAAGCGGTCTCCTACAATGAGCAGTTCTTC. This sequence encodes CSARDQKAVSYNEQFF.

This clonotype was picked up a small number of times. The chain couples TRBV7-3 to TRBJ1-1; a possible D gene is TRBD1 (6 bases). The CDR3 length is 18 residues. Trimming took off 1 base at V and 3 bases at J, with 21 bases between the two ends. Germline loops: CDR1 SGHTA, CDR2 FQGTGA. CDR3 sequence reads: CASSLKASWQGTYTEAFF. CDR3 DNA sequence: TGTGCCAGCAGCTTAAAGGCGAGCTGGCAGGGGACGTACACTGAAGCTTTCTTT.

The sample holds a few counts of this clonotype. The V and J genes are TRBV29-1 and TRBJ1-3, with TRBD1 matching over 8 bases. The V segment lost 6 bases and the J segment 8 bases; nucleotides outside the gene matches: 9. The germline V gene has CDR1 SQVTM and CDR2 ANQGSEA. The CDR3 has 13 amino acids. The CDR3 loop is CSVTRTGLDTIYF. CDR3 DNA sequence: TGCAGCGTGACCCGGACAGGGTTAGACACCATATATTTT.

The genes are TRBV12-3 or TRBV12-4 and TRBJ1-5, with unresolved D. V lost 6 bases and J lost 5, with 11 bases in between. CDR3 length equals 13 residues. The CDR3 is CASSRNPDQPQHF. DNA for the CDR3: TGTGCCAGCAGCAGGAACCCGGATCAGCCCCAGCATTTT.

The V and J genes are TRBV6-2 or TRBV6-3 and TRBJ2-1; perhaps TRBD1 as D (6 bases). CDR1 and CDR2 from the germline V gene are MNHEY and SVGEGT. Trimming removed 6 bases at V and 5 bases at J, with 26 bases between. There are 18 residues in the CDR3. The CDR3 bases are TGTGCCAGCAGCTCCCTCCCCGGCAGGGGAAGGATCGACAATGAGCAGTTCTTC. This sequence encodes CASSSLPGRGRIDNEQFF.

V usage is TRBV29-1 and J usage is TRBJ2-3, with 9 bases that match TRBD2. With 3 bases clipped from V and 4 bases from J, the junction kept 5 bases outside the gene matches. CDR1 SQVTM and CDR2 ANQGSEA come from the germline V gene. The CDR3 is 14 residues long. CDR3 sequence: CSVERGGRADTQYF. CDR3 nucleotide sequence: TGCAGCGTTGAGCGGGGGGGACGAGCAGATACGCAGTATTTT.

The V gene is TRBV19, the J gene TRBJ2-1; 9 nucleotides agree with TRBD1. Per germline, CDR1 LNHDA and CDR2 SQIVND (reference sequence). J gave up 4 bases and V 6 bases, and 7 bases lay outside the gene matches. The CDR3 consists of 15 residues. The CDR3 protein is CASSIKGTGYNEQFF. In DNA, the CDR3 is TGTGCCAGTAGCATTAAGGGGACAGGGTACAATGAGCAGTTCTTC.

CDR3 amino acids: CASSLAGAGGRGYTF. CDR3 in DNA: TGTGCCAGCAGCTTGGCGGGGGCAGGGGGCCGAGGCTACACCTTC. The chain uses TRBV7-2 and TRBJ1-2; TRBD1 agrees at 8 bases. Germline V CDR1 and CDR2: SGHTA, FQGNSA. The CDR3 sequence is 15 residues long. Trimming at V came to 3 bases and at J to 8 bases, leaving 11 bases not matched to a gene.

This clonotype was counted many times. The chain links TRBV20-1 to TRBJ1-2; D is unresolved. Germline-derived CDR1 and CDR2 are DFQATT and SNEGSKA (reference sequence). With 5 bases removed from V and 0 bases from J, the gap between germline ends came to 10 bases. This CDR3 has 13 amino acids. Here the CDR3 reads CSARTRSNYGYTF. The CDR3 DNA reads TGCAGTGCTCGTACCAGGTCTAACTATGGCTACACCTTC.